The 12 T cell receptor beta chains below come from one sample, sequenced in a study of T cell repertoires in cytomegalovirus infection. TCRdb reprocessed the reads with MiXCR, giving one entry per CDR3 protein. The sample lists fewer than 1,000,000 distinct CDR3 sequences; approximately 33% were seen once. The antigens for these receptors are not known. The sequencing used cultured CD8+ T cells from PBMCs, collected from culture after CMV antigen stimulation. These receptors all come from a human donor in good health (CMV status not recorded). Some clones in this sample may be carry-over from other donors' samples.

This clonotype was counted only a few times. The gene calls are TRBV6-5 and TRBJ2-1, with 9 bases that match TRBD2. Looked up from germline, CDR1 is MNHEY and CDR2 is SVGAGI. The CDR3 is 14 amino acids. V lost 2 bases and J lost 7; bases outside the gene matches: 3. The CDR3 DNA is TGTGCCAGCAGTTACAGCGGGGGGAGGAATGAGCAGTTCTTC. Its protein product is CASSYSGGRNEQFF.

This clonotype was counted a few times. The CDR3 region has the DNA TGCAGTGCTAGACGTCAGGGGGACACTGAAGCTTTCTTT. Protein sequence: CSARRQGDTEAFF. This chain connects TRBV20-1 to TRBJ1-1; 7 nucleotides line up with TRBD1. Germline CDR1 DFQATT, CDR2 SNEGSKA (reference sequence). The CDR3 spans 13 residues. Trimming at V came to 2 bases and at J to 3 bases, leaving 3 bases not matched to a gene.

The chain recombines TRBV4-2 with TRBJ2-5; no firm D call. The V and J ends lost 4 bases and 3 bases respectively, with 12 bases between them. Germline CDR1 and CDR2: LGHNA and YNFKEQ. The CDR3 runs to 14 residues. The DNA for the CDR3 is TGTGCCAGCAGCCTCCCGTCGTCAGAAGAGACCCAGTACTTC. It specifies CASSLPSSEETQYF.

The rearrangement uses TRBV12-3 or TRBV12-4 and TRBJ1-5; 9 bases are a match to TRBD1. The ends lost 2 bases at V and 2 bases at J; junction bases unmatched: 1. There are 15 residues in the CDR3. CDR3 in DNA: TGTGCCAGCAGTTTATGGACAGGGGGCAATCAGCCCCAGCATTTT. As protein: CASSLWTGGNQPQHF.

This clonotype was found a few times. This rearrangement joins TRBV20-1 to TRBJ1-2; D gene uncertain. There are 14 residues in the CDR3. The ends were cut back, 4 bases at V and 4 bases at J, with 16 bases in the middle. Germline values: CDR1 DFQATT, CDR2 SNEGSKA (reference sequence). CDR3 protein: CSANPIGGSYGYTF. The CDR3 region has the DNA TGCAGTGCTAATCCAATTGGTGGCAGCTATGGCTACACCTTC.

A few counts support this clonotype. The CDR3 loop reads CASSLRSGSPSGYGYTF. The CDR3 nucleotides read TGTGCCAGCAGCTTAAGGAGTGGCAGCCCCTCTGGGTATGGCTACACCTTC. V is TRBV11-1 and J is TRBJ1-2; D is undetermined. Germline V gene sequence: CDR1 SGHAT, CDR2 FQDESV (reference sequence). CDR3 size: 17 residues. V shed 2 bases and J shed 5 bases, with 21 bases lying between them.

This clonotype was found a few times. The J gene is TRBJ2-3, the V gene TRBV12-3 or TRBV12-4; TRBD2 might be the D (6 bases). Trimming removed 7 bases from V and 2 bases from J, with 19 bases in between. The CDR3 is made up of 16 amino acids. CDR3 sequence reads: CASTRDLRTHTDTQYF. In nucleotides, the CDR3 is TGTGCCAGCACCAGGGACTTGCGAACTCACACAGATACGCAGTATTTT.

The table lists this clonotype with a few counts. This rearrangement joins TRBV11-2 to TRBJ2-3; 7 nucleotides line up with TRBD1. Germline trimming cut 2 bases from V and 4 bases from J; bases unmatched to any gene: 6. This CDR3 region has 15 residues. From germline, CDR1 is SGHAT and CDR2 FQNNGV. This CDR3 is CASSLRGPGADTQYF. The CDR3, as DNA: TGTGCCAGCAGCTTAAGGGGGCCCGGCGCAGATACGCAGTATTTT. Looking up the rest from reference TRBV11-2 and TRBJ2-3 gives the full variable domain: EAGVAQSPRYKIIEKRQSVAFWCNPISGHATLYWYQQILGQGPKLLIQFQNNGVVDDSQLPKDRFSAERLKGVDSTLKIQPAKLEDSAVYLCASSLRGPGADTQYFGPGTRLTVL.

Regarding this clonotype: At one boundary the junction diverges from the germline segment, which might be a read error. The rearrangement links TRBV28 to TRBJ1-2; TRBD1 aligns across 8 bases. Germline assignment: CDR1 MDHEN and CDR2 SYDVKM. This CDR3 is built from 14 residues. This CDR3 reads CASSPLSTGAHFHF. The CDR3 DNA follows: TGTGCCAGCAGTCCCCTCTCGACAGGGGCCCATTTCCACTTC.

V usage is TRBV27 and J usage is TRBJ1-1; D is unresolved. The germline V and J ends were trimmed by 5 bases and 10 bases, with 17 bases remaining between them. The CDR3 contains 13 residues. Per the germline V gene, CDR1 is MNHEY and CDR2 is SMNVEV (reference sequence). The CDR3 coding sequence is TGTGCCAGCAGTCCCTCGGCCGTCGGAGCAGCTTTCTTT. This gives the protein CASSPSAVGAAFF.

This chain joins TRBV2 and TRBJ2-2, with 14 bases aligning to TRBD2. V was pared by 5 bases and J by 1 base, with 6 bases of the junction left unmatched. The CDR3 totals 18 residues. The V gene's germline CDR1 is SNHLY and CDR2 FYNNEI. CDR3 nucleotides: TGTGCCAGCAGTCTTCGACTAGCGGGGGGGAAGAACACCGGGGAGCTGTTTTTT. The encoded protein is CASSLRLAGGKNTGELFF. The full variable domain, in which reference TRBV2 and TRBJ2-2 provide the parts outside the CDR3, is EPEVTQTPSHQVTQMGQEVILRCVPISNHLYFYWYRQILGQKVEFLVSFYNNEISEKSEIFDDQFSVERPDGSNFTLKIRSTKLEDSAMYFCASSLRLAGGKNTGELFFGEGSRLTVL.

This clonotype was detected ten times or more. The chain has TRBV7-9 and TRBJ2-3; D unclear. Germline values: CDR1 SEHNR, CDR2 FQNEAQ (reference sequence). The CDR3 length is 16 residues. V was shortened by 0 bases and J by 2 bases, with 12 bases between the two germline ends. The CDR3 nucleotides are TGTGCCAGCAGCTTAGCCTCATCGACCCTCACAGATACGCAGTATTTT. It translates to CASSLASSTLTDTQYF.